Presented here are 7 T cell receptor beta chains from one specimen sequenced in a study of cytomegalovirus exposure and HLA in healthy donors (dated by TCRdb to the late 2010s). The protocol used for the library was the immunoSEQ multiplex PCR assay. A mixture of 60 forward primers for TCR Vbeta segments and 13 reverse primers for TCR Jbeta segments was used in the multiplex PCR. This is the immuneACCESS table as TCRdb keeps it, with only in-frame sequences that have V and J called. A part of the clones is gone; compared with another copy, unresolved V genes explain less than half, and the rest is unexplained. This sample is represented by 95,000 to 120,000 clones; under 70% of them were singletons. The ten largest clones capture 8% to 10% of the sample. Material: PBMCs. These receptors were taken from a man younger than 35 in good health and CMV-seropositive.

V and J are TRBV5-1 and TRBJ1-2; weak D call: TRBD1 (6 bases). Germline V gene sequence: CDR1 SGHRS, CDR2 YFSETQ. V was cut by 0 bases and J by 6 bases, with 12 bases left in between. CDR3 length: 14 residues. CDR3 bases: TGCGCCAGCAGCTTGGTACAGGGTAGTGATGGCTACACCTTC. Protein sequence: CASSLVQGSDGYTF.

The CDR3 DNA is TGTGCCAGCGGGCTTCAGGGTCGGTACGAGCAGTACGTC. This sequence encodes CASGLQGRYEQYV. This chain links TRBV6-1 with TRBJ2-7, with D possibly TRBD1 on 5 matching bases. CDR3 length: 13 residues. Looked up from germline, CDR1 is MNHNS and CDR2 is SASEGT. Trimming took off 8 bases at V and 4 bases at J, with 15 bases between the two ends.

The chain employs TRBV6-5 and TRBJ2-1; D is unresolved. CDR1 and CDR2 (germline): MNHEY, SVGAGI. V was shortened by 0 bases and J by 6 bases, with 9 bases between the two germline ends. The CDR3 is 14 amino acids. This chain's CDR3 is CASSYSRLSNEQFF. The CDR3 nucleotides read TGTGCCAGCAGTTACTCGAGGTTGTCCAATGAGCAGTTCTTC.

The chain combines TRBV2 with TRBJ1-3; TRBD1 aligns across 7 bases. This CDR3 is 15 amino acids long. Germline V gene lookup returns CDR1 SNHLY and CDR2 FYNNEI. Trimming removed 4 bases from V and 4 bases from J; junction bases left unmatched: 7. CDR3 residues: CASSVGTEPGNTIYF. Written as DNA, the CDR3 is TGTGCCAGCAGTGTCGGGACAGAGCCAGGAAACACCATATATTTT.

Only one count was recorded for this clone. The DNA of the CDR3 is TGCGCCAGCAGCGGACAGGGAACTGAAGCTTTCTTT. It codes for CASSGQGTEAFF. This chain links TRBV10-1 with TRBJ1-1; 8 nucleotides agree with TRBD1. Per germline, CDR1 WNHNN and CDR2 SYGVQD (reference sequence). V lost 6 bases to trimming and J lost 5 bases; unmatched junction nucleotides: 2. The CDR3 is 12 residues long.

This chain links TRBV28 with TRBJ2-2, with TRBD1 matching 7 bases. Germline trimming cut 5 bases from V and 2 bases from J; bases unmatched to any gene: 5. CDR1 is MDHEN and CDR2 is SYDVKM in the germline V gene. The CDR3 consists of 15 residues. The CDR3, as DNA: TGTGCCAGCAGTCGGGGACAGCATAACACCGGGGAGCTGTTTTTT. It codes for CASSRGQHNTGELFF.

This rearrangement joins TRBV5-1 to TRBJ2-1; a weak D match, TRBD1 (6 bases). Between the trimmed V and J ends, which lost 3 bases and 2 bases, there was a span of 18 bases. Germline V lookup: CDR1 SGHRS, CDR2 YFSETQ. This CDR3 spans 17 amino acids. CDR3 sequence reads: CASSSNRDGKPYNEQFF. In DNA form, the CDR3 reads TGCGCCAGCAGCTCCAACAGGGATGGGAAACCCTACAATGAGCAGTTCTTC.